The TCR beta chain described here comes from a study of CD8 T cells in Susac syndrome. Overall study context: Each patient with Susac syndrome, at the time of blood draw, was therapy-naive, on corticosteroids, or on intravenous immunoglobulin alone.

In Susac syndrome patients, recently defined diagnostic criteria for definite or probable disease were met. CDR3 length: 16 amino acids. CDR1 SGHRS and CDR2 YFSETQ come from the germline V gene. The ends lost 1 base at V and 7 bases at J; junction bases unmatched: 4. The RNA input was roughly 0.45 to 1 ug, and it was reverse transcribed with random hexamers. TCRdb re-called the immunoSEQ multiplex PCR reads through MiXCR, storing one row per CDR3 protein. The table has 200,000 to 250,000 distinct CDR3 sequences, less than 95% seen once. Sequenced material: CD4+ T cells from PBMCs. This chain joins TRBV5-1 and TRBJ2-1; 14 bases are a match to TRBD2. This TCR was sampled from a human donor with Susac syndrome. CDR3 bases: TGCGCCAGCAGCTTGTCGACTAGCGGGGGGGCGAATGAGCAGTTCTTC. It translates to CASSLSTSGGANEQFF.